This TCR beta chain was captured by sequencing in a study of T-cell reconstitution after alpha-beta-depleted transplantation in children. Preparation of the TCRbeta library was carried out with unique molecular identifiers. TCRdb called the PCR reads again in MiXCR, with one record for every CDR3 protein. The sample contains roughly 500,000 distinct CDR3 sequences, around 12% of which appear only once. Germline CDR1 and CDR2: SQVTM and ANQGSEA. Trimming stripped 4 bases from V and 1 base from J, with 8 bases between. This CDR3 has 12 amino acids. This clonotype was found once. This TCR derives from a human donor who donated a stem cell graft to a child with combined immunodeficiency. Here the sequenced sample was PBMCs from the stem cell graft donor, taken from the stem cell graft. The chain joins TRBV29-1 to TRBJ2-7, with D unclear. The CDR3 coding sequence is TGCAGCGTTGTGCTGGGGTCCTACGAGCAGTACTTC. Amino acid sequence: CSVVLGSYEQYF.